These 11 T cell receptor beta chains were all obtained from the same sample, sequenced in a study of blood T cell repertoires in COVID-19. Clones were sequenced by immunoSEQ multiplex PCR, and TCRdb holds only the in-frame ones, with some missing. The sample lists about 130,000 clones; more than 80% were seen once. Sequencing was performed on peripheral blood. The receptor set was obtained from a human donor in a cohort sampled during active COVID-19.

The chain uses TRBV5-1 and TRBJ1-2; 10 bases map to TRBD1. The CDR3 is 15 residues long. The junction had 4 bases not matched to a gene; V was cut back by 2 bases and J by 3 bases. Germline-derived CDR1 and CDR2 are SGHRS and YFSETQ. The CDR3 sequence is CASSLLTGGDYGYTF. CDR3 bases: TGCGCCAGCAGCTTACTGACAGGGGGCGACTATGGCTACACCTTC.

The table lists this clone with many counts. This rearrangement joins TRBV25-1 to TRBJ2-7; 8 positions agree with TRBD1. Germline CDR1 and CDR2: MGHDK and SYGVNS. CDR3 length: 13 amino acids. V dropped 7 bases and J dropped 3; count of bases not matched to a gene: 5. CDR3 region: CASNGDRNYEQYF. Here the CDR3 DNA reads TGTGCCAGCAACGGGGACAGGAACTACGAGCAGTACTTC.

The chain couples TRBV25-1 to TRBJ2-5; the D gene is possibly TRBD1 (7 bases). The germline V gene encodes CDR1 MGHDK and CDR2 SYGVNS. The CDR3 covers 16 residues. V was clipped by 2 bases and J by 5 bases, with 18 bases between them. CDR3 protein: CASSEPAGTEGETQYF. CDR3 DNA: TGTGCCAGCAGTGAACCCGCGGGGACAGAAGGGGAGACCCAGTACTTC. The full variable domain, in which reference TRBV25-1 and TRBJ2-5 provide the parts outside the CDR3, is EADIYQTPRYLVIGTGKKITLECSQTMGHDKMYWYQQDPGMELHLIHYSYGVNSTEKGDLSSESTVSRIRTEHFPLTLESARPSHTSQYLCASSEPAGTEGETQYFGPGTRLLVL.

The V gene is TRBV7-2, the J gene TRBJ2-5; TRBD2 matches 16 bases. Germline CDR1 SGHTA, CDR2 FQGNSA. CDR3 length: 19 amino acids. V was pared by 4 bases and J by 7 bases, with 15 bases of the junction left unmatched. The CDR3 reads CASSSPPGLAGGAARTQYF. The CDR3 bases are TGTGCCAGCAGCTCCCCCCCGGGACTAGCGGGAGGGGCCGCCAGGACCCAGTACTTC.

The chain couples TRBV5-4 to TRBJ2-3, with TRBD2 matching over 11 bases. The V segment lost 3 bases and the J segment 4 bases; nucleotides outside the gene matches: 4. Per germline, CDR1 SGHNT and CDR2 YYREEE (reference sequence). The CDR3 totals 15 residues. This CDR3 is CASSWSSGGSDTQYF. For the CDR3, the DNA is TGTGCCAGCAGCTGGTCTAGCGGGGGGTCAGATACGCAGTATTTT.

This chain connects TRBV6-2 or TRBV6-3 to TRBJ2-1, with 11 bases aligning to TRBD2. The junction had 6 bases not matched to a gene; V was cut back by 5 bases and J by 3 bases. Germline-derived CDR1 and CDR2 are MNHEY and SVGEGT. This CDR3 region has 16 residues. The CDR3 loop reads CASSHPGTSGYNEQFF. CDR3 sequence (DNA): TGTGCCAGCAGTCATCCCGGGACTAGCGGCTACAATGAGCAGTTCTTC.

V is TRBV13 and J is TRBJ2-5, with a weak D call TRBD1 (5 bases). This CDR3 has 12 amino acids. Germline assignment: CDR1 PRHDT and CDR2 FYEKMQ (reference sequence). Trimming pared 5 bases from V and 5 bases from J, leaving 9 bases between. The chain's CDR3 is CASSQGGETQYF. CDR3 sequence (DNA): TGTGCCAGCAGCCAGGGTGGTGAGACCCAGTACTTC.

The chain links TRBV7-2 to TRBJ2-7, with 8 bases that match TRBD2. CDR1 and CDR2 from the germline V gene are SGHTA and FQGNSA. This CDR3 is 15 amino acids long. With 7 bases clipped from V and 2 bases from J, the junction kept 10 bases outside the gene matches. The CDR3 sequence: CASIRGAGGPYEQYF. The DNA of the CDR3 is TGTGCCAGCATCCGGGGGGCGGGGGGACCCTACGAGCAGTACTTC.

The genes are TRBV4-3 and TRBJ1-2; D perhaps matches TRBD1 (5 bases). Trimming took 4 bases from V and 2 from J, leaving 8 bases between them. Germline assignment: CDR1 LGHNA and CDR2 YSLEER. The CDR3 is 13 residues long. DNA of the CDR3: TGCGCCAGCAGCCCCAGGGAAAACTATGGCTACACCTTC. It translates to CASSPRENYGYTF.

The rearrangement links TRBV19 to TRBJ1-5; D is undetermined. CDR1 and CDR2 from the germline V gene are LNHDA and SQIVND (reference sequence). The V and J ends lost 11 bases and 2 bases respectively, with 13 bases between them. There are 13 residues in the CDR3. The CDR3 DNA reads TGTGCCGCGGCCGCCAGCCGCAATCAGCCCCAGCATTTT. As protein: CAAAASRNQPQHF.

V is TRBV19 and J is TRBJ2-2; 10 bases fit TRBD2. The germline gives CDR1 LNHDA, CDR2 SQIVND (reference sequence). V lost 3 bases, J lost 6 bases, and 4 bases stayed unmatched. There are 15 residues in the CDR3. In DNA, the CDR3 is TGTGCCAGTAGTATGAGCGGGGGGGCCCCCGGGGAGCTGTTTTTT. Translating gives CASSMSGGAPGELFF.